This entry describes one T cell receptor beta chain. In the original analysis: Reference gene primer amplification gave estimated nucleated cell counts. Data came from immunoSEQ multiplex PCR; TCRdb stores just in-frame clones and leaves some out. That table supplies the V and J calls and clone size; D and trimming were determined from the DNA. The table records roughly 100,000 clones, 80% to 90% of them present only once. The source of the sample is a study of blood T cell repertoires in COVID-19. The CDR3 runs to 16 residues. CDR1 and CDR2 from the germline V gene are SGHRS and YFSETQ. The junction had 12 bases not matched to a gene; V was cut back by 5 bases and J by 8 bases.

The receptor was derived from an older woman with acute or convalescent COVID-19. This chain joins TRBV5-1 and TRBJ1-4, with 10 bases fitting TRBD1. Input material: peripheral blood. In nucleotides, the CDR3 is TGCGCCAGCAGATTGCGACAGGGGGCGGTTGGGGAAAAACTGTTTTTT. Translation gives CASRLRQGAVGEKLFF.